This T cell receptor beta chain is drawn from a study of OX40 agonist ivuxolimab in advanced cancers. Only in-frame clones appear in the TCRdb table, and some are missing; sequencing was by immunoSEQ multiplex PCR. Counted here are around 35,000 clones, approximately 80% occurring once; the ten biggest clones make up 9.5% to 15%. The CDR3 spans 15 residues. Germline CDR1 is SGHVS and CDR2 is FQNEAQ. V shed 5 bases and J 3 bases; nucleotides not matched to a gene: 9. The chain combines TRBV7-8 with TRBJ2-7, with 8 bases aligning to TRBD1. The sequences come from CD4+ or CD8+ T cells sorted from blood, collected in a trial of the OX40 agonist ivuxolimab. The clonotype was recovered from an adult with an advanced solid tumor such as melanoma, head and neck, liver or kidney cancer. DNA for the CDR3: TGTGCCAGCAGCCCCCCCCAGGGGGCCAACTACGAGCAGTACTTC. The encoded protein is CASSPPQGANYEQYF. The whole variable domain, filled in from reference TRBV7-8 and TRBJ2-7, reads GAGVSQSPRYKVAKRGQDVALRCDPISGHVSLFWYQQALGQGPEFLTYFQNEAQLDKSGLPSDRFFAERPEGSVSTLKIQRTQQEDSAVYLCASSPPQGANYEQYFGPGTRLTVT.